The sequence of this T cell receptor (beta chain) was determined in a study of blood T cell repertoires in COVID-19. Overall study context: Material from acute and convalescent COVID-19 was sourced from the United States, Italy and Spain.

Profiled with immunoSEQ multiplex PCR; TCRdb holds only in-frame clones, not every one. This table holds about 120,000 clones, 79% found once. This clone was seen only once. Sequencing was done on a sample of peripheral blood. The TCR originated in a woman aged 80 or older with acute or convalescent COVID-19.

CDR3 in amino acids: CASSEGGAPRPGYTF. CDR3 DNA: TGTGCCAGCAGTGAGGGAGGAGCCCCCCGCCCCGGCTACACCTTC. The chain recombines TRBV2 with TRBJ1-2; no definite D call. The ends were cut back, 3 bases at V and 8 bases at J, with 19 bases in the middle. CDR1 is SNHLY, CDR2 FYNNEI, per germline. This CDR3 comprises 15 residues.